Listed below are T cell receptor beta chains from one sample, sequenced in a study of blood T cell repertoires in COVID-19. Some clones are missing from TCRdb's copy, which holds only in-frame ones; the method was immunoSEQ multiplex PCR. Among roughly 120,000 clones listed, about nine tenths were seen once. Sequencing input: peripheral blood. Receptors were obtained from a human donor with active COVID-19. The donor label of this sample is uncertain. Both conserved end residues are trimmed from each CDR3.

>TRBJ1-1|TRBV29-1
SACSGAGNTEAF
>TRBJ1-2|TRBV2
ASSEVGRQNYGYT
>TRBJ1-3|TRBV5-4
ASSSSGIRSGNTIY
>TRBJ1-2|TRBV27
ASRGTGYGANYGYT
>TRBJ2-7|TRBV29-1
SVGWSSGAYEQY
>TRBJ1-5|TRBV7-2
ASSLDFRGRTSQPQH
>TRBJ1-2|TRBV5-4
ASSKTGGLDGYT
>TRBJ2-5|TRBV3-1/TRBV3-2
ASSQGRASGGETQY
>TRBJ1-3|TRBV18
ASSPLLGQGNTIY
>TRBJ2-7|TRBV7-2
ASSLVASYYEQY
>TRBJ2-3|TRBV2
ASRARSLADTQY
>TRBJ2-5|TRBV19
ASGALEGARGTQY
>TRBJ2-5|TRBV5-1
ASSLTGGQETQY
>TRBJ2-3|TRBV27
ASSPKTGTDTQY
>TRBJ2-3|TRBV10-3
AISGGPTGPGGDTQY
>TRBJ1-5|TRBV4-1
ASSQDLGQAQPQH
>TRBJ2-5|TRBV6-6
ASSYRGKETQY
>TRBJ2-5|TRBV4-3
ASSQGLAGGQETQY
>TRBJ2-1|TRBV7-9
ASSLRGLAGDYNEQF
>TRBJ2-7|TRBV19
ASSVGTGGDYEQY
>TRBJ2-1|TRBV7-6
ASSLSWQSASSYNEQF
>TRBJ2-5|TRBV21-1
ASSKGSGGSEVAQY
>TRBJ2-3|TRBV5-1
ASSLTSGPTDTQY
>TRBJ2-2|TRBV12-3/TRBV12-4
ASSTPGELF
>TRBJ2-7|TRBV6-2/TRBV6-3
ASSYVGLAGNYEQY
>TRBJ1-2|TRBV28
ATRPGAMYGYT
>TRBJ1-1|TRBV9
ASSVLRNTEAF
>TRBJ1-2|TRBV5-5
ASRRPGQGEGYT
>TRBJ1-3|TRBV3-1/TRBV3-2
ASSGVFGGDGNTIY
>TRBJ2-4|TRBV6-5
ASTPVGDIQY
>TRBJ2-3|TRBV6-2/TRBV6-3
ASSHNTDTQY
>TRBJ2-3|TRBV5-1
ASSPGLGGSTDTQY
>TRBJ1-2|TRBV7-2
ASSSGAGYGYT
>TRBJ1-6|TRBV30
AWSLWTGSYNSPLH
>TRBJ1-2|TRBV29-1
SVEIPSRDTLYYGYT
>TRBJ2-7|TRBV11-2
ASSLAGTYEQY
>TRBJ2-2|TRBV29-1
SVVRGTGELF